The 27 T cell receptor beta chains below come from one sample, sequenced in a study of T-cell reconstitution after alpha-beta-depleted transplantation in children. This sample's TCRbeta library carried unique molecular identifier barcodes. Using its own MiXCR run on the PCR reads, TCRdb lists one record per CDR3 protein. The sample has 500,000 to 600,000 distinct CDR3 sequences; approximately 20% are singletons. The input for sequencing was PBMCs from the stem cell graft donor, taken from the stem cell graft. The receptors originated from a human donor who donated a stem cell graft to a child with acute lymphoblastic leukemia.

This clonotype turned up a few times. The chain uses TRBV20-1 and TRBJ2-1, with TRBD2 identical over 12 bases. CDR1 DFQATT and CDR2 SNEGSKA come from the germline V gene (reference sequence). V lost 5 bases, J lost 0 bases, and 5 bases stayed unmatched. The CDR3 runs 16 residues. The CDR3 reads CSAHRTSGNSYNEQFF. The CDR3 DNA sequence: TGCAGTGCTCACAGGACTAGCGGGAACTCCTACAATGAGCAGTTCTTC.

This clonotype was recorded once. The CDR3 DNA sequence: TGTGCCAGCAGCATACGGGACATGGGGGCCCAGTACTTC. This encodes CASSIRDMGAQYF. The V call is TRBV5-5, the J call TRBJ2-5, with a tentative D call TRBD1 (6 bases). Germline-derived CDR1 and CDR2 are SGHKS and YYEKEE (reference sequence). The CDR3 runs 13 residues. V shed 4 bases and J shed 9 bases, with 16 bases lying between them.

This clonotype was recorded many times. J is TRBJ2-7 and V is TRBV12-3 or TRBV12-4; 8 bases are shared with TRBD1. The CDR3 loop spans 14 amino acids. Losses at the gene ends were 3 bases for V and 6 bases for J; bases not matched to a gene: 7. The CDR3 protein is CASSFRRGQVEQYF. DNA of the CDR3: TGTGCCAGCAGTTTCCGCAGGGGGCAAGTCGAGCAGTACTTC.

The chain joins TRBV18 to TRBJ2-1; the match to TRBD2 covers 12 bases. The CDR3 is 16 amino acids. The V segment lost 0 bases and the J segment 8 bases; nucleotides outside the gene matches: 5. Per the germline V gene, CDR1 is KGHSH and CDR2 is LQKENI. The CDR3 loop is CASSPPGASGRDEQFF. The CDR3 nucleotides are TGTGCCAGCTCACCACCGGGCGCTAGCGGGAGGGATGAGCAGTTCTTC.

The CDR3 region has the DNA TGCGCCAGCAGCTTGGCCCTGAGCGAGCAGTACTTC. Protein: CASSLALSEQYF. The chain links TRBV5-1 to TRBJ2-7; D ambiguous. Per germline, CDR1 SGHRS and CDR2 YFSETQ. V lost 0 bases and J lost 6, with 7 bases in between. This CDR3 has 12 amino acids.

The chain links TRBV7-8 to TRBJ2-1; 7 bases line up with TRBD2. The CDR3 contains 17 residues. Germline-derived CDR1 and CDR2 are SGHVS and FQNEAQ. The V segment lost 0 bases and the J segment 7 bases; nucleotides outside the gene matches: 12. CDR3 sequence reads: CASSLARAGVGGNEQFF. CDR3 DNA: TGTGCCAGCAGCTTAGCGAGGGCGGGAGTAGGTGGGAATGAGCAGTTCTTC.

The J gene is TRBJ2-4, the V gene TRBV5-1; 9 bases fit TRBD2. V was clipped by 2 bases and J by 0 bases; unmatched bases: 3. There are 16 residues in the CDR3. The germline CDR1 and CDR2 sequences are SGHRS and YFSETQ. For the CDR3, the DNA is TGCGCCAGCAGCTTCTTAGCGGGGGTAGCCAAAAACATTCAGTACTTC. Protein sequence: CASSFLAGVAKNIQYF.

The table lists this clonotype with many counts. The J gene is TRBJ2-3, the V gene TRBV12-3 or TRBV12-4, with D unclear. The CDR3 consists of 14 residues. V lost 4 bases to trimming and J lost 2 bases, with 10 bases between them. The CDR3, as DNA: TGTGCCAGCAGTTCTACTCCCTCCACAGATACGCAGTATTTT. Its translation: CASSSTPSTDTQYF.

The V call is TRBV29-1, the J call TRBJ1-1; TRBD1 matches at 9 bases. Germline CDR1 reads SQVTM; CDR2 reads ANQGSEA. The V and J ends lost 6 bases and 7 bases, in that order; junction bases with no gene match: 6. The length of the CDR3 is 12 residues. CDR3 region: CSVGTGMGEAFF. The DNA for the CDR3 is TGCAGCGTGGGGACAGGGATGGGTGAAGCTTTCTTT.

The sample holds a few counts of this clonotype. This sequence joins TRBV12-3 or TRBV12-4 and TRBJ2-3; D gene unclear. Trimming pared 4 bases from V and 8 bases from J, leaving 16 bases between. This CDR3 contains 14 residues. The CDR3 sequence is CASSSLDPKATQYF. In DNA, the CDR3 is TGTGCCAGCAGTTCCCTCGACCCTAAGGCTACGCAGTATTTT.

This clonotype turned up a few times. The chain combines TRBV27 with TRBJ1-1; D gene ambiguous. The V gene's germline CDR1 is MNHEY and CDR2 SMNVEV (reference sequence). V lost 0 bases and J lost 1, with 6 bases in between. The CDR3 is 14 residues long. CDR3 DNA: TGTGCCAGCAGTTTATCCCAACCGAACACTGAAGCTTTCTTT. It specifies CASSLSQPNTEAFF.

Only a few counts were recorded for this clonotype. The chain is built from TRBV15 and TRBJ2-1, with D uncertain. This CDR3 comprises 16 residues. Germline CDR1 LNHNV, CDR2 YYDKDF (reference sequence). The germline V and J ends were trimmed by 3 bases and 2 bases, with 14 bases remaining between them. For the CDR3, the DNA is TGTGCCACCAGCAGTCTTCAACAGTTAACCTACAATGAGCAGTTCTTC. This sequence encodes CATSSLQQLTYNEQFF.

This clonotype was counted only a few times. The CDR3 reads CASSIPTGVGHNEQFF. CDR3 DNA: TGTGCCAGTAGTATCCCAACAGGGGTAGGCCACAATGAGCAGTTCTTC. The J gene is TRBJ2-1, the V gene TRBV19, with 7 bases identical to TRBD1. V dropped 3 bases and J dropped 5; count of bases not matched to a gene: 10. The CDR3 has 16 amino acids. Looked up from germline, CDR1 is LNHDA and CDR2 is SQIVND (reference sequence).

In its sample, this clonotype was seen a few times. The chain couples TRBV29-1 to TRBJ2-2; TRBD1 is a possible D gene (6 bases). V was pared by 8 bases and J by 8 bases, with 15 bases between. This CDR3 has 12 amino acids. Germline V gene sequence: CDR1 SQVTM, CDR2 ANQGSEA. Here the CDR3 DNA reads TGCAGCTCTGAGGGGGAAAGAGGGGAGCTGTTTTTT. Its protein is CSSEGERGELFF.

This clonotype was observed a few times. This sequence joins TRBV11-2 and TRBJ1-6; D remains unclear. CDR1 SGHAT and CDR2 FQNNGV come from the germline V gene. The length of the CDR3 is 12 residues. V was clipped by 1 base and J by 13 bases, with 8 bases between them. CDR3 bases: TGTGCCAGCAGCTTAGCCTCCAGGCCCCTCCACTTT. It encodes CASSLASRPLHF.

This clonotype was counted at least ten times. J is TRBJ1-5 and V is TRBV5-5; 7 nucleotides align to TRBD1. This CDR3 is 17 amino acids long. Per the germline V gene, CDR1 is SGHKS and CDR2 is YYEKEE (reference sequence). V was pared by 0 bases and J by 9 bases, with 15 bases of the junction left unmatched. The CDR3 DNA follows: TGTGCCAGCAGCTTGGACGGCGGACAGGACCCCTTAAGGCCCCAGCATTTT. It translates to CASSLDGGQDPLRPQHF.

The chain combines TRBV20-1 with TRBJ2-2, with 8 bases matching TRBD2. Trimming took 3 bases from V and 4 from J; bases not matched to a gene: 1. There are 13 residues in the CDR3. From germline, CDR1 is DFQATT and CDR2 SNEGSKA (reference sequence). CDR3 nucleotide sequence: TGCAGTGCTAGCGGGAGGGCCACCGGGGAGCTGTTTTTT. The encoded protein is CSASGRATGELFF.

This sequence joins TRBV10-3 and TRBJ1-1; D gene ambiguous. Trimming took off 3 bases at V and 8 bases at J, with 16 bases between the two ends. This CDR3 region has 14 residues. Germline CDR1 ENHRY, CDR2 SYGVKD. The CDR3, as DNA: TGTGCCATCAGTGACCCGACGGAGAATGCCGAAGCTTTCTTT. Encoded protein: CAISDPTENAEAFF.

The sample holds a few counts of this clonotype. V is TRBV9 and J is TRBJ1-6; possible D gene TRBD1, 5 bases. The CDR3 runs to 15 residues. Trimming pared 3 bases from V and 9 bases from J, leaving 16 bases between. Germline lookup yields CDR1 SGDLS and CDR2 YYNGEE. This CDR3 is CASSGEGTGSSPLHF. The DNA of the CDR3 is TGTGCCAGCAGCGGGGAGGGGACGGGGAGTTCACCCCTCCACTTT.

This clonotype has only a few counts. The V and J genes are TRBV12-3 or TRBV12-4 and TRBJ1-1, with D perhaps TRBD1 (5 bases). The CDR3 has 15 residues. With 5 bases removed from V and 3 bases from J, the gap between germline ends came to 16 bases. Here the CDR3 DNA reads TGTGCCAGCAGTGCCGCAGGGTTGCTCGACACTGAAGCTTTCTTT. It yields the protein CASSAAGLLDTEAFF.

The chain recombines TRBV5-1 with TRBJ2-7, with D possibly matching TRBD1 (5 bases). Germline V CDR1 and CDR2: SGHRS, YFSETQ. This CDR3 spans 15 amino acids. V was trimmed by 0 bases and J by 3 bases, leaving 13 bases between them. Written as DNA, the CDR3 is TGCGCCAGCAGCTTGGCCGTGCAGGGCCTCTACGAGCAGTACTTC. It translates to CASSLAVQGLYEQYF.

This sequence joins TRBV6-4 and TRBJ1-1; D is undetermined. There are 15 residues in the CDR3. Germline lookup yields CDR1 MRHNA and CDR2 SNTAGT. Trimming took off 2 bases at V and 0 bases at J, with 10 bases between the two ends. DNA of the CDR3: TGTGCCAGCAGTGACGGCGAGAAAATGAACACTGAAGCTTTCTTT. Encoded protein: CASSDGEKMNTEAFF.

The J gene is TRBJ2-1, the V gene TRBV5-1; 10 nucleotides agree with TRBD2. Germline CDR1 reads SGHRS; CDR2 reads YFSETQ. The CDR3 is 14 residues long. V lost 7 bases, J lost 6 bases, and 7 bases stayed unmatched. The CDR3 DNA follows: TGCGCCAGCCGACTAGCGGGTAGCCTCAATGAGCAGTTCTTC. It yields the protein CASRLAGSLNEQFF.

This chain joins TRBV7-2 and TRBJ2-1, with a tentative D call TRBD2 (5 bases). The CDR3 covers 15 residues. The ends were cut back, 6 bases at V and 0 bases at J, with 12 bases in the middle. The V gene's germline CDR1 is SGHTA and CDR2 FQGNSA. The CDR3 spells CASRESSSSYNEQFF. The CDR3 nucleotides read TGTGCCAGCAGAGAATCTAGCTCCTCCTACAATGAGCAGTTCTTC.

This clonotype was observed a handful of times. The rearrangement links TRBV3-1 to TRBJ1-5, with D perhaps matching TRBD1 (5 bases). The V end lost 3 bases, the J end lost 9 bases, and 9 bases lay between the germline ends. This CDR3 is 12 amino acids long. Germline V gene data show CDR1 as LGHDT and CDR2 as YNNKEL (reference sequence). The CDR3 protein is CASSHPGGPQHF. Here the CDR3 DNA reads TGTGCCAGCAGCCATCCTGGGGGGCCCCAGCATTTT.

The rearrangement joins TRBV9 to TRBJ2-3, with D perhaps matching TRBD1 (5 bases). The CDR3 runs to 14 residues. Germline V gene data show CDR1 as SGDLS and CDR2 as YYNGEE. V was cut by 0 bases and J by 4 bases, with 9 bases left in between. The CDR3 sequence: CASSVEGLADTQYF. DNA for the CDR3: TGTGCCAGCAGCGTAGAGGGGTTGGCAGATACGCAGTATTTT. Filled out from reference TRBV9 and TRBJ2-3, the complete variable domain reads DSGVTQTPKHLITATGQRVTLRCSPRSGDLSVYWYQQSLDQGLQFLIQYYNGEERAKGNILERFSAQQFPDLHSELNLSSLELGDSALYFCASSVEGLADTQYFGPGTRLTVL.

This chain joins TRBV7-9 and TRBJ2-2; no clear D gene. Germline V gene lookup returns CDR1 SEHNR and CDR2 FQNEAQ (reference sequence). V lost 10 bases and J lost 1, with 10 bases in between. This CDR3 has 13 residues. The CDR3: CATPPGNTGELFF. For the CDR3, the DNA is TGTGCCACCCCCCCAGGGAACACCGGGGAGCTGTTTTTT.